The rows below give T cell receptor beta chains drawn from one sample of a study of T cell clones after liver transplantation. TCRdb's copy holds only in-frame clones and misses some; the assay was immunoSEQ multiplex PCR. The table has 55,000 to 75,000 clones, 92% seen once. Sequenced material: CD4+ T cells from blood, taken roughly 25 months after liver transplant. The origin of the receptors is a human patient who received a liver transplant. Certain T cells may be donor cells from the graft. CDR3s include the opening cysteine and the closing phenylalanine or tryptophan. Each record gives: CDR3 DNA, CDR3 protein, clone size, CDR3 length, V gene, D gene, J gene. The D gene is left open where the match is weak. Clone size is stated in some rows and not others, as once, few, many or a class when expanded.

CDR3nt: TGTGCCAGCAGCTCTTTAGCGGGAGGGCGGGAGACCCAGTACTTC
CDR3aa: CASSSLAGGRETQYF
abundance: .
len: 15
v_gene: TRBV11-3
d_gene: TRBD2
j_gene: TRBJ2-5

CDR3nt: TGTGCCAGCAGCCAACTCCTAGCGGGAGTGAACGGGGAGCTGTTTTTT
CDR3aa: CASSQLLAGVNGELFF
abundance: .
len: 16
v_gene: TRBV4-2
d_gene: TRBD2
j_gene: TRBJ2-2

CDR3nt: TGTGCCAGCTCAGCCAGGACAGGGGAAGGCTACGAGCAGTACTTC
CDR3aa: CASSARTGEGYEQYF
abundance: .
len: 15
v_gene: TRBV18
d_gene: TRBD1
j_gene: TRBJ2-7

CDR3nt: TGTGCCAGCAGCTTAGTAGAGTCTGACTATGGCTACACCTTC
CDR3aa: CASSLVESDYGYTF
abundance: .
len: 14
v_gene: TRBV7-9
d_gene: .
j_gene: TRBJ1-2

CDR3nt: TGTGCCAGCAGCTTTCCCGGGGCTCAAGAGACCCAGTACTTC
CDR3aa: CASSFPGAQETQYF
abundance: .
len: 14
v_gene: TRBV11-2
d_gene: .
j_gene: TRBJ2-5

CDR3nt: TGTGCCAGCAGCTTAGGTCCCCCGGTAGGACGCTTATCGGCCCAAGATACGCAGTATTTT
CDR3aa: CASSLGPPVGRLSAQDTQYF
abundance: once
len: 20
v_gene: TRBV13
d_gene: .
j_gene: TRBJ2-3

CDR3nt: TGTGCCAGCAGTTTAAATGGATGGGCAGCCGATAATGAAAAACTGTTTTTT
CDR3aa: CASSLNGWAADNEKLFF
abundance: .
len: 17
v_gene: TRBV27
d_gene: .
j_gene: TRBJ1-4

CDR3nt: TGCGCCAGCAGCCAGGGACTAGCGGGCATCCAAGAGACCCAGTACTTC
CDR3aa: CASSQGLAGIQETQYF
abundance: .
len: 16
v_gene: TRBV4-3
d_gene: TRBD2
j_gene: TRBJ2-5

CDR3nt: TGTGCCAGCACCCCCGGGACTAGCGGTTACGAGCAGTACTTC
CDR3aa: CASTPGTSGYEQYF
abundance: .
len: 14
v_gene: TRBV7-8
d_gene: TRBD2
j_gene: TRBJ2-7

CDR3nt: TGTGCCAGCAGCTTGAAGCCGCCGGCAGGGGGGTCGGGAGAGACCCAGTACTTC
CDR3aa: CASSLKPPAGGSGETQYF
abundance: .
len: 18
v_gene: TRBV5-4
d_gene: .
j_gene: TRBJ2-5

CDR3nt: TGTGCCAGCAGTTACACACCACACGCCGCGCGGGGGACGAGCAATGAGCAGTTCTTC
CDR3aa: CASSYTPHAARGTSNEQFF
abundance: .
len: 19
v_gene: TRBV27
d_gene: TRBD2
j_gene: TRBJ2-1

CDR3nt: TGTGCCAGCAGCTTGGCTAGCGGGAGTTCAGATACGCAGTATTTT
CDR3aa: CASSLASGSSDTQYF
abundance: .
len: 15
v_gene: TRBV5-4
d_gene: TRBD2
j_gene: TRBJ2-3

CDR3nt: TGTGCCAGCAGCTCTGAACTAGCGGGAGGGTACAATGAGCAGTTCTTC
CDR3aa: CASSSELAGGYNEQFF
abundance: .
len: 16
v_gene: TRBV5-6
d_gene: TRBD2
j_gene: TRBJ2-1

CDR3nt: TGTGCCAGCAGTCTGGCCACAGGGGGCACGTATGGCTACACCTTC
CDR3aa: CASSLATGGTYGYTF
abundance: .
len: 15
v_gene: TRBV2
d_gene: TRBD1
j_gene: TRBJ1-2

CDR3nt: TGCAGCGTTGATCCCTATGGGAAAAATACGCAGTATTTT
CDR3aa: CSVDPYGKNTQYF
abundance: .
len: 13
v_gene: TRBV29-1
d_gene: .
j_gene: TRBJ2-3

CDR3nt: TGTGCCAGCAGTCTGCCGGGGAATACGCAGTATTTT
CDR3aa: CASSLPGNTQYF
abundance: .
len: 12
v_gene: TRBV2
d_gene: .
j_gene: TRBJ2-3

CDR3nt: TGTGCCAGCAGCAGTTCTGGGCTACGGGGTACTCGGTTCTTC
CDR3aa: CASSSSGLRGTRFF
abundance: .
len: 14
v_gene: TRBV21-1
d_gene: .
j_gene: TRBJ2-1

CDR3nt: TGCGCCAGCAGTACCCTATCGGAGCAGTACTTC
CDR3aa: CASSTLSEQYF
abundance: .
len: 11
v_gene: TRBV10-2
d_gene: .
j_gene: TRBJ2-7

CDR3nt: TGTGCCAGCAGTTTAGGAGGCGGGAACACCGGGGAGCTGTTTTTT
CDR3aa: CASSLGGGNTGELFF
abundance: .
len: 15
v_gene: TRBV11-3
d_gene: .
j_gene: TRBJ2-2

CDR3nt: TGTGCCAGCCACACAGGGAGCTCCTACAATGAGCAGTTCTTC
CDR3aa: CASHTGSSYNEQFF
abundance: .
len: 14
v_gene: TRBV5-4
d_gene: .
j_gene: TRBJ2-1

CDR3nt: TGTGCCAGCAGTCTGCCCGGCTCGAACACTGAAGCTTTCTTT
CDR3aa: CASSLPGSNTEAFF
abundance: .
len: 14
v_gene: TRBV5-6
d_gene: .
j_gene: TRBJ1-1

CDR3nt: TGTGCCAGCAGAATCACCCGGGACAGGGGGCAAGAGACCCAGTACTTC
CDR3aa: CASRITRDRGQETQYF
abundance: .
len: 16
v_gene: TRBV7-9
d_gene: TRBD1
j_gene: TRBJ2-5

CDR3nt: TGTGCCAGCTCACACGGGGAGAGACAGGGGCTGATGAACATTCAGTACTTC
CDR3aa: CASSHGERQGLMNIQYF
abundance: .
len: 17
v_gene: TRBV18
d_gene: TRBD1
j_gene: TRBJ2-4

CDR3nt: TGTGCCAGCAGCCCCCCCCATCAGCCCCAGCATTTT
CDR3aa: CASSPPHQPQHF
abundance: .
len: 12
v_gene: TRBV7-8
d_gene: .
j_gene: TRBJ1-5

CDR3nt: TGTGCCTGGAGGCCGGTTGAAGCTTTCTTT
CDR3aa: CAWRPVEAFF
abundance: .
len: 10
v_gene: TRBV30
d_gene: .
j_gene: TRBJ1-1

CDR3nt: TGCGCCAGCAGCTTGGGGGGCATCCCTAATGAAAAACTGTTTTTT
CDR3aa: CASSLGGIPNEKLFF
abundance: .
len: 15
v_gene: TRBV5-1
d_gene: .
j_gene: TRBJ1-4

CDR3nt: TGCGCCAGCAGCGAGGGGCAGGGAACAGATACGCAGTATTTT
CDR3aa: CASSEGQGTDTQYF
abundance: .
len: 14
v_gene: TRBV4-1
d_gene: .
j_gene: TRBJ2-3

CDR3nt: TGCAGTGCTAGGGCAGGGATCGAGCAGTATTTT
CDR3aa: CSARAGIEQYF
abundance: .
len: 11
v_gene: TRBV20-1
d_gene: .
j_gene: TRBJ2-3

CDR3nt: TGTGCCAGCAGCCTGGGACAGCAAAACTACGAGCAGTACTTC
CDR3aa: CASSLGQQNYEQYF
abundance: .
len: 14
v_gene: TRBV11-3
d_gene: TRBD1
j_gene: TRBJ2-7

CDR3nt: TGTGCTAGTGGTCCTCTGGGGGGGGGCTACAATGAGCAGTTCTTC
CDR3aa: CASGPLGGGYNEQFF
abundance: .
len: 15
v_gene: TRBV12-5
d_gene: TRBD2
j_gene: TRBJ2-1

CDR3nt: TGTGCCAGCAGCCGCCTCGTAGGGACAGGGGGAACAGATACGCAGTATTTT
CDR3aa: CASSRLVGTGGTDTQYF
abundance: .
len: 17
v_gene: TRBV7-9
d_gene: TRBD1
j_gene: TRBJ2-3

CDR3nt: TGTGCCAGCAATAACCCGGACAGGGCGTACGAGCAGTACTTC
CDR3aa: CASNNPDRAYEQYF
abundance: once
len: 14
v_gene: TRBV2
d_gene: TRBD1
j_gene: TRBJ2-7

CDR3nt: TGTGCCAGCAGCCCGGGGGGGACTCCAAGCTCCTACAATGAGCAGTTCTTC
CDR3aa: CASSPGGTPSSYNEQFF
abundance: .
len: 17
v_gene: TRBV7-3
d_gene: TRBD2
j_gene: TRBJ2-1

CDR3nt: TGTGCCAGCAGCCCCCGCCGACTAGCGGACTCCTACGAGCAGTACTTC
CDR3aa: CASSPRRLADSYEQYF
abundance: .
len: 16
v_gene: TRBV7-8
d_gene: TRBD2
j_gene: TRBJ2-7

CDR3nt: TGCGCCAGCAGCTTGGATCTTGTACCCCGGGAGCTGTTTTTT
CDR3aa: CASSLDLVPRELFF
abundance: .
len: 14
v_gene: TRBV5-1
d_gene: .
j_gene: TRBJ2-2

CDR3nt: TGTGCCAGCAGCCCCCCGGGGACAGTCACTGAGCAGTTCTTC
CDR3aa: CASSPPGTVTEQFF
abundance: .
len: 14
v_gene: TRBV16
d_gene: TRBD1
j_gene: TRBJ2-1

CDR3nt: TGTGCCAGCAAAAAACAGGGGGCTGTGCATGGCTACACCTTC
CDR3aa: CASKKQGAVHGYTF
abundance: many
len: 14
v_gene: TRBV27
d_gene: TRBD1
j_gene: TRBJ1-2